A selection of T cell receptor beta chains follows, all from one sample in a study of technical replicates of blood from a few donors. Only in-frame clones appear in the TCRdb table, and some are missing; sequencing was by immunoSEQ multiplex PCR. The repertoire consists of about 94,000 clones, with 90% to 97% occurring once and the leading ten covering roughly 0.22%. Source material: T cells isolated from PBMCs. The receptors were gathered from a human donor in good health. CDR3s include the opening cysteine and the closing phenylalanine or tryptophan. Fields, in order: V gene, D gene, clone size, J gene, CDR3 protein, CDR3 DNA. The D gene is left open where the match is weak. Some rows mark clone size as missing; the rest say once, few, many or name a class of expanded clone.

TRBV7-8	TRBD1	NA	TRBJ1-3	CASSSDRGSTGNTIYF	TGTGCCAGCAGCTCGGACAGGGGGAGTACTGGAAACACCATATATTTT
TRBV29-1	TRBD1	NA	TRBJ1-2	CSVERDREYSGYTF	TGCAGCGTTGAACGGGACAGGGAATATAGCGGCTACACCTTC
TRBV29-1	NA	NA	TRBJ2-5	CSVVWRVRSQETQYF	TGCAGCGTTGTCTGGCGGGTGAGGTCCCAAGAGACCCAGTACTTC
TRBV28	NA	NA	TRBJ2-3	CASSFQDTKPTDTQYF	TGTGCCAGCAGTTTTCAGGACACAAAACCCACAGATACGCAGTATTTT
TRBV9	NA	NA	TRBJ2-5	CASSGMGGLQETQYF	TGTGCCAGCAGCGGAATGGGGGGACTGCAAGAGACCCAGTACTTC
TRBV2	TRBD1	NA	TRBJ2-7	CASSERGRGTYEQYF	TGTGCCAGCAGTGAAAGGGGCAGGGGGACCTACGAGCAGTACTTC
TRBV7-8	TRBD1	NA	TRBJ2-1	CASSSSPDRVNPNEQFF	TGTGCCAGCAGCTCGTCTCCCGACAGGGTGAACCCTAATGAGCAGTTCTTC
TRBV14	TRBD1	NA	TRBJ2-2	CASSWDRGIHGLGELFF	TGTGCCAGCAGCTGGGACAGGGGAATCCACGGGCTCGGGGAGCTGTTTTTT
TRBV2	NA	once	TRBJ1-2	CASKETAISYGYTF	TGTGCCAGCAAGGAGACAGCGATCTCCTATGGCTACACCTTC
TRBV15	NA	NA	TRBJ2-7	CATSRDYSYEQYF	TGTGCCACCAGCAGAGACTACTCCTACGAGCAGTACTTC
TRBV30	NA	NA	TRBJ1-1	CAWSVRSVTEAFF	TGTGCCTGGAGTGTAAGAAGCGTCACTGAAGCTTTCTTT
TRBV11-1	NA	NA	TRBJ2-7	CASSFGARYEQYF	TGTGCCAGCAGCTTTGGGGCGAGATACGAGCAGTACTTC
TRBV7-2	NA	NA	TRBJ2-1	CASSSTASSYNEQFF	TGTGCCAGCAGCTCGACTGCAAGCTCCTACAATGAGCAGTTCTTC
TRBV11-2	TRBD1	NA	TRBJ2-1	CASSLALQGNEQFF	TGTGCCAGCAGCTTAGCCTTACAGGGGAATGAGCAGTTCTTC
TRBV4-2	NA	NA	TRBJ2-7	CASSQDPGTGTYEQYF	TGTGCCAGCAGCCAAGATCCCGGGACTGGTACCTACGAGCAGTACTTC
TRBV7-8	TRBD2	once	TRBJ2-3	CASSWAAGLADTQYF	TGTGCCAGCAGCTGGGCCGCGGGACTAGCGGATACGCAGTATTTT
TRBV5-1	TRBD1	few	TRBJ1-1	CASSLVLTGGNTEAFF	TGCGCCAGCAGCTTGGTGCTTACAGGGGGGAACACTGAAGCTTTCTTT
TRBV6-1	NA	NA	TRBJ2-7	CASSPSDSYEQYF	TGTGCCAGCAGCCCATCGGACAGCTACGAGCAGTACTTC
TRBV7-9	NA	few	TRBJ2-5	CASSLSPTQETQYF	TGTGCCAGCAGCTTATCGCCAACTCAAGAGACCCAGTACTTC
TRBV5-1	TRBD1	NA	TRBJ2-1	CASSSPGDRLEDEQFF	TGCGCCAGCAGCTCCCCGGGGGACAGGTTGGAGGATGAGCAGTTCTTC
TRBV28	NA	NA	TRBJ1-4	CASSLSTTNEKLFF	TGTGCCAGCAGTTTATCTACAACTAATGAAAAACTGTTTTTT
TRBV6-1	NA	once	TRBJ1-1	CASGPGTEAFF	TGTGCCAGCGGTCCCGGCACTGAAGCTTTCTTT
TRBV6-5	NA	NA	TRBJ2-1	CASSYPGVGNNEQFF	TGTGCCAGCAGTTACCCGGGGGTTGGGAACAATGAGCAGTTCTTC
TRBV5-1	TRBD1	NA	TRBJ2-3	CASSSTQGKSTDTQYF	TGCGCCAGCAGTTCGACACAGGGGAAAAGCACAGATACGCAGTATTTT
TRBV5-1	TRBD1	NA	TRBJ2-2	CASSLDTGVNTGELFF	TGCGCCAGCAGCTTGGATACAGGGGTGAACACCGGGGAGCTGTTTTTT
TRBV18	NA	NA	TRBJ2-3	CASSPRLLTDTQYF	TGTGCCAGCTCACCTCGACTACTCACAGATACGCAGTATTTT
TRBV7-9	TRBD1	NA	TRBJ1-2	CASSLGQGNYGYTF	TGTGCCAGCAGCCTGGGACAGGGGAACTATGGCTACACCTTC
TRBV6-5	NA	NA	TRBJ2-5	CASSYRGGPQETQYF	TGTGCCAGCAGTTACAGGGGGGGGCCCCAAGAGACCCAGTACTTC
TRBV11-1	TRBD2	once	TRBJ2-7	CASSLHLTSGSYEQYF	TGTGCCAGCAGCCTCCACCTTACTAGCGGGAGCTACGAGCAGTACTTC
TRBV7-9	NA	NA	TRBJ2-1	CASSPYGPVQGGDGGFF	TGTGCCAGCAGCCCATACGGTCCCGTGCAGGGAGGAGACGGAGGGTTCTTC
TRBV19	NA	NA	TRBJ2-1	CASSTSSYNEQFF	TGTGCCAGTAGTACGAGCTCCTACAATGAGCAGTTCTTC
TRBV5-1	TRBD1	once	TRBJ2-7	CASSWGQAGGYEQYF	TGCGCCAGCAGCTGGGGACAGGCAGGGGGGTACGAGCAGTACTTC
TRBV11-1	TRBD2	once	TRBJ2-7	CASSRILAGGTYEQYF	TGTGCCAGCAGCCGAATCCTAGCGGGGGGAACCTACGAGCAGTACTTC
TRBV27	TRBD2	NA	TRBJ2-1	CASSLWTSGRYYNEQFF	TGTGCCAGCAGTTTATGGACTAGCGGGAGGTACTACAATGAGCAGTTCTTC
TRBV13	NA	many	TRBJ1-6	CASSLQGSTYNSPLHF	TGTGCCAGCAGTTTACAGGGATCTACCTATAATTCACCCCTCCACTTT
TRBV6-5	NA	NA	TRBJ2-3	CASRRASGTDTQYF	TGTGCCTCCCGGAGGGCTAGCGGCACAGATACGCAGTATTTT
TRBV5-8	NA	NA	TRBJ1-5	CASSLEVVYSNQPQHF	TGTGCCAGCAGCTTGGAAGTAGTCTATAGCAATCAGCCCCAGCATTTT
TRBV7-9	TRBD1	NA	TRBJ2-5	CASSSDRAGGTQYF	TGTGCCAGCAGTTCAGACAGGGCGGGCGGGACCCAGTACTTC
TRBV28	TRBD1	NA	TRBJ1-3	CASSSGQGGNTIYF	TGTGCCAGCAGTTCGGGACAGGGTGGAAACACCATATATTTT
TRBV7-8	NA	NA	TRBJ1-2	CASSLGQTDYGYTF	TGTGCCAGCAGCCTCGGACAGACAGACTATGGCTACACCTTC
TRBV19	NA	NA	TRBJ1-2	CASKDATATNYGYTF	TGTGCCAGCAAGGATGCGACAGCGACTAACTATGGCTACACCTTC
TRBV2	NA	NA	TRBJ1-1	CASMGGEENRNAFF	TGTGCCAGCATGGGGGGTGAGGAAAACAGGAACGCTTTCTTT
TRBV30	TRBD1	NA	TRBJ2-1	CAWSGHNWDRRYNEQFF	TGTGCCTGGAGTGGACACAACTGGGACAGGCGATACAATGAGCAGTTCTTC
TRBV6-5	NA	NA	TRBJ2-2	CASARKSNTGELFF	TGTGCCAGCGCGAGAAAGTCGAACACCGGGGAGCTGTTTTTT
TRBV27	TRBD2	NA	TRBJ2-1	CASSLFPSGTSGTLPYNEQFF	TGTGCCAGCAGTTTATTCCCGTCCGGGACTAGCGGGACCTTACCCTACAATGAGCAGTTCTTC
TRBV6-5	NA	NA	TRBJ2-2	CASSYQGGTGELFF	TGTGCCAGCAGTTACCAGGGCGGCACCGGGGAGCTGTTTTTT
TRBV18	TRBD1	NA	TRBJ1-2	CASSPPGQGDYGYTF	TGTGCCAGCTCACCACCGGGACAGGGAGACTATGGCTACACCTTC
TRBV19	TRBD2	NA	TRBJ2-1	CASSKTGLAGSPRRDEQFF	TGTGCCAGTAGTAAGACCGGACTAGCGGGGAGCCCTCGGAGGGATGAGCAGTTCTTC
TRBV4-1	NA	NA	TRBJ2-2	CASSQVSKGIGELFF	TGCGCCAGCAGCCAGGTTTCGAAGGGGATCGGGGAGCTGTTTTTT
TRBV7-8	NA	NA	TRBJ2-7	CASSASNEQYF	TGTGCCAGCAGCGCATCTAACGAGCAGTACTTC
TRBV30	NA	once	TRBJ1-5	CAWSVQVAGQPQHF	TGTGCCTGGAGTGTACAGGTCGCGGGGCAGCCCCAGCATTTT
TRBV19	NA	NA	TRBJ2-3	CASSIRGLASTDTQYF	TGTGCCAGTAGTATCCGAGGTTTAGCTAGCACAGATACGCAGTATTTT
TRBV9	TRBD2	NA	TRBJ2-7	CASSVVAGESYEQYF	TGTGCCAGCAGCGTAGTGGCGGGGGAGTCCTACGAGCAGTACTTC
TRBV7-2	NA	NA	TRBJ2-7	CASIASWGVNYEQYF	TGTGCCAGCATCGCTTCTTGGGGGGTGAACTACGAGCAGTACTTC
TRBV10-2	NA	NA	TRBJ2-7	CASSGPGAYEQYF	TGCGCCAGCAGTGGCCCGGGGGCCTACGAGCAGTACTTC